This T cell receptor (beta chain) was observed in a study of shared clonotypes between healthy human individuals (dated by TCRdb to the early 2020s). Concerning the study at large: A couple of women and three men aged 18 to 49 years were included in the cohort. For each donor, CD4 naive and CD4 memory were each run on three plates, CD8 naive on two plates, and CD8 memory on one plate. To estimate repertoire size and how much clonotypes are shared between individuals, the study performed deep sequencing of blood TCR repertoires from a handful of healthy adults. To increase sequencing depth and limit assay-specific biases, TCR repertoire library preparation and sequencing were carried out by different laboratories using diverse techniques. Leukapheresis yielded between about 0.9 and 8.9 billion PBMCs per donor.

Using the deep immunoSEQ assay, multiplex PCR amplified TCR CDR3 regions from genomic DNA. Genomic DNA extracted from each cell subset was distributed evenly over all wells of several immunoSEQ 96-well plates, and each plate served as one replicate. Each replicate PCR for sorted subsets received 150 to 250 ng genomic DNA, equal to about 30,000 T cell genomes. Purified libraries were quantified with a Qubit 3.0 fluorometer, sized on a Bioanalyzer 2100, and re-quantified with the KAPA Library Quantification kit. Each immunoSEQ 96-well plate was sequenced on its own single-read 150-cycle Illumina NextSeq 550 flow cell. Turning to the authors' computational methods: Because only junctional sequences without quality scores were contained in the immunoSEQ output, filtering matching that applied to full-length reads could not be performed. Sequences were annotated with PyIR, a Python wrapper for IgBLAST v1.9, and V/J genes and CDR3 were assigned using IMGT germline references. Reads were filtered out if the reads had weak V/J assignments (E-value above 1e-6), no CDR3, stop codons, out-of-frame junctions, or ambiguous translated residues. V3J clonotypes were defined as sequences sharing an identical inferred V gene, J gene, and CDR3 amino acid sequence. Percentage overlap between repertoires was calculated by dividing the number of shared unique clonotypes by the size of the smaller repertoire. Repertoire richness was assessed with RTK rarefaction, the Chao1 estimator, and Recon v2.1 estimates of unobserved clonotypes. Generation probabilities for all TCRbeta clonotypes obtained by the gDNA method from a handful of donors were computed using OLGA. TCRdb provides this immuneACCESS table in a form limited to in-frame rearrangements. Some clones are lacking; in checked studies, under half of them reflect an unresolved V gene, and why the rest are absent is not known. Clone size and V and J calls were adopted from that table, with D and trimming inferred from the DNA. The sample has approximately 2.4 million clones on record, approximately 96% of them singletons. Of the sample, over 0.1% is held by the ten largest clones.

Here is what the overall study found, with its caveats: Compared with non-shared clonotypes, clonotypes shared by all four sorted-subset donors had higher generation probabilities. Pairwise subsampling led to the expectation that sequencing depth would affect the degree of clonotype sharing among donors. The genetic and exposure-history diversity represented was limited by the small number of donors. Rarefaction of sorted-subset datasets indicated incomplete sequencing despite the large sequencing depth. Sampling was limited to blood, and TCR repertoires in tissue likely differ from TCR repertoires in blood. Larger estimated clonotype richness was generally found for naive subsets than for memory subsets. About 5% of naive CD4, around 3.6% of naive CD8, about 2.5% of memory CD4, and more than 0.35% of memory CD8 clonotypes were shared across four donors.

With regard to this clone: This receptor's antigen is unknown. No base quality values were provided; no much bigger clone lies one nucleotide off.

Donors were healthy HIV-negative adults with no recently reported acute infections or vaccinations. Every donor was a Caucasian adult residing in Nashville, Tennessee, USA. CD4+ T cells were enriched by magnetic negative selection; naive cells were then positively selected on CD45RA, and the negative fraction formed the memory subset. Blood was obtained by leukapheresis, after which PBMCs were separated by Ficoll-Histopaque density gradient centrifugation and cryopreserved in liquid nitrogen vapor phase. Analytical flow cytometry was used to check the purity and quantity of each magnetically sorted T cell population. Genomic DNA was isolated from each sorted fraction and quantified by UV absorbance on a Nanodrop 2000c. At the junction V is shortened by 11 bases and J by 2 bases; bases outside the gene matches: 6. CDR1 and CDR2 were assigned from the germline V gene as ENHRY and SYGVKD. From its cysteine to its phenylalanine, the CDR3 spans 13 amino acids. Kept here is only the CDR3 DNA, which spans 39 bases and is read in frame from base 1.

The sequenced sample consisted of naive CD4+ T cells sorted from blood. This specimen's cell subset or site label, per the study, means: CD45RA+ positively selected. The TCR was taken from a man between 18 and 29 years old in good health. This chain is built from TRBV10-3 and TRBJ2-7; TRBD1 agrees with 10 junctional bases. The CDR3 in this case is CASTGQGTYEQYF. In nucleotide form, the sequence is TGTGCCTCCACGGGACAGGGGACCTACGAGCAGTACTTC.